Following are 29 T cell receptor beta chains from one sample sequenced in a study of blood T cell repertoires in COVID-19 (dated by TCRdb to the early 2020s). The library was made by the immunoSEQ multiplex PCR assay. In its TCRdb copy, this immuneACCESS table keeps in-frame sequences only and misses some clones. Where compared with another copy, unresolved V genes explain less than half of these, and the others have no known cause. In this sample the table shows fewer than 75,000 clones, about 92% of which occur a single time. Clones ranked in the top ten supply around 4.6% of the sample. Sequenced sample: peripheral blood. The receptors come from a man aged 45-65 years with active COVID-19.

The rearrangement joins TRBV7-2 to TRBJ1-2; D may be TRBD1 (6 bases). The CDR3 is 15 amino acids. Trimming took off 5 bases at V and 10 bases at J, with 23 bases between the two ends. Germline lookup yields CDR1 SGHTA and CDR2 FQGNSA. DNA for the CDR3: TGTGCCAGCAGCCGTGTTGGGGGCAGGGATCAAGTCTACACCTTC. This codes for CASSRVGGRDQVYTF.

The chain is built from TRBV2 and TRBJ2-7; 8 nucleotides agree with TRBD2. The CDR3 is 15 residues long. Germline lookup yields CDR1 SNHLY and CDR2 FYNNEI. Trimming cost V 7 bases and J 0 bases; bases outside gene matches: 8. The DNA for the CDR3 is TGTGCCAGCAAATTCGGGGGGGCGTACTCCTACGAGCAGTACTTC. The encoded protein is CASKFGGAYSYEQYF.

This clone was counted a single time. The chain recombines TRBV29-1 with TRBJ2-1, with TRBD1 identical over 9 bases. Germline-derived CDR1 and CDR2 are SQVTM and ANQGSEA. This CDR3 is 12 amino acids long. The V segment lost 7 bases and the J segment 4 bases; nucleotides outside the gene matches: 2. CDR3 amino acids: CSGDRGYNEQFF. CDR3 in DNA: TGCAGCGGAGACAGGGGGTACAATGAGCAGTTCTTC.

The chain combines TRBV2 with TRBJ1-6; D gene unclear. The V gene lost 7 bases and the J gene lost 0 bases, with 16 bases spanning the gap. The CDR3 totals 17 residues. Per the germline V gene, CDR1 is SNHLY and CDR2 is FYNNEI. The CDR3 DNA reads as TGTGCCAGCACCTTGCCGGGGTCGGGCTCCTATAATTCACCCCTCCACTTT. As protein: CASTLPGSGSYNSPLHF.

V usage is TRBV28 and J usage is TRBJ2-5; D might be TRBD2 (6 bases). V was clipped by 6 bases and J by 4 bases, with 18 bases between them. The CDR3 sequence is 15 residues long. The germline V gene has CDR1 MDHEN and CDR2 SYDVKM. Here the CDR3 reads CASRTPRGQGETQYF. DNA of the CDR3: TGTGCCAGCAGGACCCCGCGGGGCCAGGGAGAGACCCAGTACTTC.

This clone was detected only a few times. V and J are TRBV10-1 and TRBJ1-4; the D is unclear. Germline V lookup: CDR1 WNHNN, CDR2 SYGVQD (reference sequence). The CDR3 is 13 amino acids. V was cut by 8 bases and J by 8 bases, with 15 bases left in between. In nucleotides, the CDR3 is TGCGCCAGCTTTCGGAGGTCTTTAGAAAAACTGTTTTTT. It yields the protein CASFRRSLEKLFF.

This rearrangement joins TRBV19 to TRBJ1-4; possible D gene TRBD1, 6 bases. CDR3 size: 15 residues. V lost 10 bases to trimming and J lost 0 bases, with 15 bases between them. Germline CDR1 reads LNHDA; CDR2 reads SQIVND (reference sequence). The CDR3 DNA is TGTGCCACTAAGACAGGATTTTCAACTAATGAAAAACTGTTTTTT. Its protein is CATKTGFSTNEKLFF.

In its sample, this clone was seen once. The V call is TRBV4-1, the J call TRBJ2-6; 11 bases align to TRBD1. The CDR3 is made up of 20 amino acids. The V and J ends lost 4 bases and 0 bases, in that order; junction bases with no gene match: 11. Germline loops: CDR1 MGHRA, CDR2 YSYEKL. DNA of the CDR3: TGCGCCAGCAGCCCAGGGGTCGGACAGGGGGCGAACTCTGGGGCCAACGTCCTGACTTTC. Protein: CASSPGVGQGANSGANVLTF.

The V gene is TRBV5-5, the J gene TRBJ1-5; 9 bases map to TRBD1. V shed 0 bases, J shed 5 bases, and the junction held 0 bases outside the gene matches. The CDR3 is 14 amino acids. CDR1 is SGHKS, CDR2 YYEKEE, per germline (reference sequence). The CDR3: CASSLGQGDQPQHF. CDR3 nucleotide sequence: TGTGCCAGCAGCTTGGGACAGGGGGATCAGCCCCAGCATTTT.

In this sample, this clone turned up once. The chain links TRBV27 to TRBJ2-1, with D unclear. Germline V gene lookup returns CDR1 MNHEY and CDR2 SMNVEV (reference sequence). Trimming stripped 0 bases from V and 9 bases from J, with 15 bases between. The CDR3 spans 15 residues. The CDR3 here is CASSLSSWATFEQFF. CDR3 in DNA: TGTGCCAGCAGTTTATCGTCGTGGGCCACCTTTGAGCAGTTCTTC.

The chain employs TRBV27 and TRBJ2-5; 11 bases match TRBD2. The V gene's germline CDR1 is MNHEY and CDR2 SMNVEV (reference sequence). V was clipped by 4 bases and J by 0 bases; unmatched bases: 4. This CDR3 has 16 amino acids. Here the CDR3 reads CASSSRLAGYQETQYF. The CDR3 coding sequence is TGTGCCAGCAGTTCTCGACTAGCGGGGTACCAAGAGACCCAGTACTTC.

The gene calls are TRBV4-1 and TRBJ2-7; 11 nucleotides agree with TRBD1. The trim removed 0 bases at V and 6 bases at J, leaving 10 bases unmatched. The germline V gene has CDR1 MGHRA and CDR2 YSYEKL. The CDR3 runs to 17 residues. The CDR3 reads CASSQDSIGQGAGEQYF. The CDR3, as DNA: TGCGCCAGCAGCCAAGATTCGATAGGACAGGGGGCCGGCGAGCAGTACTTC.

The chain recombines TRBV5-1 with TRBJ2-2, with D perhaps matching TRBD1 (6 bases). Germline CDR1 reads SGHRS; CDR2 reads YFSETQ. This CDR3 contains 15 residues. Trimming cost V 2 bases and J 3 bases, with 11 bases left between them. The CDR3 is CASSFLDSYTGELFF. In DNA, the CDR3 is TGCGCCAGCAGCTTCCTGGACAGCTACACCGGGGAGCTGTTTTTT.

V usage is TRBV5-1 and J usage is TRBJ1-3; D unresolved. In germline, CDR1 is SGHRS, CDR2 YFSETQ. There are 16 residues in the CDR3. The V end lost 2 bases, the J end lost 2 bases, and 14 bases lay between the germline ends. In DNA form, the CDR3 reads TGCGCCAGCAGCTTCGAGGCGGGAGGGACTGGAAACACCATATATTTT. Amino acids: CASSFEAGGTGNTIYF. Full variable domain (remainder filled in from reference TRBV5-1 and TRBJ1-3): KAGVTQTPRYLIKTRGQQVTLSCSPISGHRSVSWYQQTPGQGLQFLFEYFSETQRNKGNFPGRFSGRQFSNSRSEMNVSTLELGDSALYLCASSFEAGGTGNTIYFGEGSWLTVV.

The chain has TRBV28 and TRBJ1-3; possible D gene TRBD1, 6 bases. The germline V and J ends were trimmed by 5 bases and 0 bases, with 17 bases remaining between them. From germline, CDR1 is MDHEN and CDR2 SYDVKM. This CDR3 has 17 amino acids. The CDR3 coding sequence is TGTGCCAGCAGTCTCCCAGGGGTGTTGAGCTCTGGAAACACCATATATTTT. It specifies CASSLPGVLSSGNTIYF.

V gene TRBV5-1 combines with J gene TRBJ2-7, with 14 bases that match TRBD2. In germline, CDR1 is SGHRS, CDR2 YFSETQ. Trimming cost V 4 bases and J 2 bases; bases outside gene matches: 5. This CDR3 is 16 amino acids long. The CDR3 nucleotides read TGCGCCAGCAGCCAGGGACTAGCGGGGGTTACCTACGAGCAGTACTTC. It specifies CASSQGLAGVTYEQYF.

The chain uses TRBV29-1 and TRBJ2-7; no definite D call. V was clipped by 6 bases and J by 3 bases, with 18 bases between them. The CDR3 totals 14 residues. Germline V gene sequence: CDR1 SQVTM, CDR2 ANQGSEA. The CDR3 sequence is CSVRPNPYYYEQYF. The CDR3 DNA is TGCAGCGTCAGACCGAATCCTTACTACTACGAGCAGTACTTC.

The chain combines TRBV4-1 with TRBJ2-3, with 7 bases aligning to TRBD1. Germline CDR1 MGHRA, CDR2 YSYEKL. J was trimmed by 6 bases and V by 3 bases; bases with no gene match: 15. This CDR3 has 17 residues. DNA for the CDR3: TGCGCCAGCAGCCAGGGGCCCGACAGGGATTTTGGTGATACGCAGTATTTT. It encodes CASSQGPDRDFGDTQYF.

CDR3 bases: TGTGCCAGTAGTCTAACAGGGGATTTTGGCTACACCTTC. Its translation: CASSLTGDFGYTF. This sequence joins TRBV19 and TRBJ1-2; 7 positions match TRBD1. With 5 bases clipped from V and 7 bases from J, the junction kept 7 bases outside the gene matches. The germline V gene encodes CDR1 LNHDA and CDR2 SQIVND (reference sequence). CDR3 length: 13 amino acids.

This rearrangement joins TRBV10-2 to TRBJ2-4, with D tentatively TRBD2 (6 bases). The CDR3 length is 14 residues. Germline V gives CDR1 WSHSY, CDR2 SAAADI. Trimming stripped 6 bases from V and 7 bases from J, with 16 bases between. CDR3 in DNA: TGCGCCAGCAGCTTAAGACTAGGCCTGAACATTCAGTACTTC. Translated: CASSLRLGLNIQYF.

As for this clone: One end of the junction does not line up with germline, which may come from a read error. This rearrangement joins TRBV27 to TRBJ2-7; the D gene is possibly TRBD2 (5 bases). From germline, CDR1 is MNHEY and CDR2 SMNVEV (reference sequence). This CDR3 spans 11 amino acids. The CDR3 sequence is CASRMKATGDF. In DNA form, the CDR3 reads TGTGCCAGCAGGATGAAAGCGACCGGGGACTTC.

The chain combines TRBV7-2 with TRBJ1-4; possible D gene TRBD1, 5 bases. In germline, CDR1 is SGHTA, CDR2 FQGNSA. V lost 5 bases and J lost 7, with 17 bases in between. The CDR3 spans 15 residues. The CDR3 loop is CASSPQGGGSEKLFF. As DNA, the CDR3 is TGTGCCAGCAGCCCCCAAGGCGGGGGGAGTGAAAAACTGTTTTTT. Variable domain in full (rest from reference TRBV7-2 and TRBJ1-4): GAGVSQSPSNKVTEKGKDVELRCDPISGHTALYWYRQSLGQGLEFLIYFQGNSAPDKSGLPSDRFSAERTGGSVSTLTIQRTQQEDSAVYLCASSPQGGGSEKLFFGSGTQLSVL.

The rearrangement links TRBV6-5 to TRBJ2-7; 8 bases match TRBD1. This CDR3 contains 13 residues. Unmatched junction bases numbered 5, after V lost 7 bases and J lost 3 bases. Germline V gene data show CDR1 as MNHEY and CDR2 as SVGAGI. CDR3 nucleotide sequence: TGTGCCAGCAAATGGGACAGGAGCTACGAGCAGTACTTC. It encodes CASKWDRSYEQYF.

This chain joins TRBV5-1 and TRBJ2-3, with D uncertain. The CDR3 runs to 12 residues. V was clipped by 4 bases and J by 5 bases, with 8 bases between them. The germline V gene encodes CDR1 SGHRS and CDR2 YFSETQ. The CDR3 sequence is CASSIHGDTQYF. For the CDR3, the DNA is TGCGCCAGCAGCATTCACGGAGATACGCAGTATTTT.

The chain uses TRBV29-1 and TRBJ1-1; TRBD1 matches 8 bases. J gave up 0 bases and V 8 bases, and 2 bases lay outside the gene matches. Germline CDR1 reads SQVTM; CDR2 reads ANQGSEA. This CDR3 comprises 12 residues. The CDR3 loop reads CSSGGLNTEAFF. The DNA of the CDR3 is TGCAGCTCAGGGGGCCTGAACACTGAAGCTTTCTTT.

The V gene is TRBV7-9, the J gene TRBJ2-1, with D possibly matching TRBD2 (7 bases). CDR1 and CDR2 from the germline V gene are SEHNR and FQNEAQ (reference sequence). The CDR3 sequence is 15 residues long. Trimming removed 5 bases from V and 3 bases from J, with 14 bases in between. In nucleotides, the CDR3 is TGTGCCAGCAGCCCCGCGGGGGCCGACTACAATGAGCAGTTCTTC. This encodes CASSPAGADYNEQFF.

J is TRBJ2-7 and V is TRBV6-5; 8 bases line up with TRBD2. The CDR3 is made up of 14 amino acids. J lost 3 bases, V lost 6 bases, and 7 bases had no gene match. The germline CDR1 and CDR2 sequences are MNHEY and SVGAGI. CDR3 bases: TGTGCCAGCAGCCGGGGGGGGGCCAACTACGAGCAGTACTTC. It codes for CASSRGGANYEQYF.

Here the CDR3 DNA reads TGTGCCAGCAGCATGGACAGGGGAGAGACCCAGTACTTC. It specifies CASSMDRGETQYF. The J gene is TRBJ2-5, the V gene TRBV6-5; TRBD1 aligns across 9 bases. V lost 6 bases to trimming and J lost 4 bases; unmatched junction nucleotides: 3. Germline assignment: CDR1 MNHEY and CDR2 SVGAGI. This CDR3 contains 13 residues.

The chain combines TRBV11-2 with TRBJ2-1, with D tentatively TRBD1 (6 bases). The CDR3 length is 14 residues. The V gene's germline CDR1 is SGHAT and CDR2 FQNNGV. Trimming shortened V by 5 bases and J by 6 bases, and 14 bases separated the two germline ends. CDR3: CASSPLTGLNEQFF. The CDR3 DNA is TGTGCCAGCAGCCCACTGACAGGTCTCAATGAGCAGTTCTTC.